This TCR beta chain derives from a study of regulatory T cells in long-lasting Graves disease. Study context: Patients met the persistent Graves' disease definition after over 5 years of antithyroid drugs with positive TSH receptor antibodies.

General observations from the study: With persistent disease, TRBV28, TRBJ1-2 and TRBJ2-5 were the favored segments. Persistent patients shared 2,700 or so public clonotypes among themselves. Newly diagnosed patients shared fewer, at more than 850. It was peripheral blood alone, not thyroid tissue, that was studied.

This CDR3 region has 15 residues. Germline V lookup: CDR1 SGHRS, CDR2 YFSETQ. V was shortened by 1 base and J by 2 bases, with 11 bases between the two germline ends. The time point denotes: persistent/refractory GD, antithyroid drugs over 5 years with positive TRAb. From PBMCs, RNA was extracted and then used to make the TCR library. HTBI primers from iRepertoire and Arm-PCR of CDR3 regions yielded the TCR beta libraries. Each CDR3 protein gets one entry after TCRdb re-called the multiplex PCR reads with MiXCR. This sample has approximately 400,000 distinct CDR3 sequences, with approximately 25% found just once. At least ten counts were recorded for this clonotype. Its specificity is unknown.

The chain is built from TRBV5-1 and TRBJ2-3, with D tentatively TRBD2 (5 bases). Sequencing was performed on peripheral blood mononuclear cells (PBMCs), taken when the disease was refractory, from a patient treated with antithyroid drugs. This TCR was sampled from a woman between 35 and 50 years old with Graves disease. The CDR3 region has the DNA TGCGCCAGCAGCTTGATAAGCGGACTCACAGATACGCAGTATTTT. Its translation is CASSLISGLTDTQYF. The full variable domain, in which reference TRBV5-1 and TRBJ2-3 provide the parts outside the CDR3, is KAGVTQTPRYLIKTRGQQVTLSCSPISGHRSVSWYQQTPGQGLQFLFEYFSETQRNKGNFPGRFSGRQFSNSRSEMNVSTLELGDSALYLCASSLISGLTDTQYFGPGTRLTVL.